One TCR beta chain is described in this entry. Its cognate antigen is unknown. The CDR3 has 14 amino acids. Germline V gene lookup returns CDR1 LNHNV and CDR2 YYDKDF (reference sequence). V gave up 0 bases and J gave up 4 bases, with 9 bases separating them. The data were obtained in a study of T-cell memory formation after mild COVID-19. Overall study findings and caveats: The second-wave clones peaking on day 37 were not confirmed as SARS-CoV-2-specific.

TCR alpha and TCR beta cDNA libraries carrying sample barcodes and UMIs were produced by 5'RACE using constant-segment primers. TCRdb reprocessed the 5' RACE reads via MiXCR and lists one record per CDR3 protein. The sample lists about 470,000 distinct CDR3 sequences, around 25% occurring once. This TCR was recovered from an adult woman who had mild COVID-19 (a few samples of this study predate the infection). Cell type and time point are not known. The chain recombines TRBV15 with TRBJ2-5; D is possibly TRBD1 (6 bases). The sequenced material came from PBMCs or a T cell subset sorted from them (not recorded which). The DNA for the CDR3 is TGTGCCACCAGCAGAGAAGGGGGAGCAGAGACCCAGTACTTC. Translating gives CATSREGGAETQYF.